This T cell receptor (beta chain) was identified in a study of cytomegalovirus exposure and HLA in healthy donors. Regarding the study as a whole: Rare TCR sequences predominated, though certain public TCRs were found in many donors. As a later analysis revealed, most CMV-associated TCR beta chains appeared HLA-restricted.

Details on this clone: What it binds is not known.

The PCR had 60 Vbeta and 13 Jbeta primers. Sequenced by immunoSEQ multiplex PCR; TCRdb stores in-frame clones only, minus some. The table for this sample gives about 140,000 clones. The CDR3 extends over 11 amino acids. Trimming took 7 bases from V and 11 from J; bases not matched to a gene: 7. Germline assignment: CDR1 MDHEN and CDR2 SYDVKM. The sequence was collected from a man in his forties or fifties in good health and CMV-seronegative. The genes are TRBV28 and TRBJ1-1; 7 bases match TRBD1. Sequences were obtained from PBMCs. The CDR3 protein is CASTEDRLAFF. The CDR3 DNA reads as TGTGCCAGCACCGAGGACAGGTTGGCTTTCTTT.